This entry features one TCR beta chain sequence. This clonotype has ten or more counts. No antigen is known for it. No much larger clone is present one base from it, and per-base qualities are unavailable. The sample is drawn from a study of blood T cells in healthy people across ages (dated by TCRdb to the mid-2010s). Looking at the study overall: In model experiments, template switching captured about one uniquely barcoded TCR beta cDNA molecule for every two T cells. Using the same blood draw, the study looked at two additional independent replicas of 1 million unique cDNA reads for two donors, one aged 18 to 29 and the other aged 80 or older. Four age groups were formed from the donors: young (average 16 years), middle-aged (just under 40), aged (about 68) and long-lived (around 80). Age-related changes in TCR beta repertoire diversity were measured in the study by deep sequencing normalized with unique cDNA molecular identifiers.

The study at large found these results: The CMV infection status of donors was not known, potentially confounding age-related changes in expanded clonotypes. As age increased, observed TCR beta diversity per million T cells dropped in a roughly linear way, and a significant reduction was already evident by age 40. A strong correlation was found between observed TCR beta diversity and the percentage of naive T cells measured by flow cytometry. Compared with the aged group, more naive CD4+ T cells, fewer expanded clones and increased TCR diversity were shown by the long-lived group, suggesting age selection. Bulk unsorted PBMC profiling prevented conclusive comparison of naive and antigen-experienced compartments. Total diversity estimates from one million sequenced T cells were considered lower bounds and underestimates.

From a lookup of the germline V gene, CDR1 and CDR2 are SGHDT and YYEEEE. Clipping removes 4 bases from V and 2 bases from J, with 5 as the unmatched junction base count. From cysteine to phenylalanine, the CDR3 is 14 amino acids long. Left in the record is the CDR3 DNA by itself, 42 bases read in frame from the first base. The method was 5' RACE. Sequencing took place on an Illumina HiSeq 2500. A second PCR of roughly 6 to 12 cycles was performed with a sample-barcoded 5' primer and a J-beta primer mix. A template-switch 5' adaptor carrying 12 random nucleotides introduced a unique molecular identifier onto each TCR beta cDNA molecule. Each sample yielded at least 3 million CDR3-containing paired-end reads. First-strand cDNA synthesis was performed from all RNA using the Mint cDNA synthesis kit, with priming by a TRBC-specific oligonucleotide. Following uracil-DNA glycosylase treatment, a first 18-cycle PCR with universal primers M1SS and BC2_uni_R was performed on all cDNA. The authors' pipeline ran thus. For normalization, 1 million high-quality reads, each with a distinct molecular identifier, were randomly selected from each sample. Reads sharing molecular identifiers were discarded rather than binned into consensus sequences. MiTCR, run with a Q25 quality threshold and the strictest error-elimination algorithm, handled CDR3 identification, clonotype clustering and error correction. Lower-bound total TCR beta diversity was estimated with a nonparametric unseen species model using Euler transformation. TCRdb reanalyzed the raw reads on its own, using fastp at Q25 for trimming and MiXCR for clone calling, and kept in-frame beta chains. Identical CDR3 protein sequences are pooled into one entry, listed with their most common genes and DNA. The V and J calls, along with clone size, are taken from TCRdb and not from the paper's own processing. This sample gives 750,000 to 1,000,000 distinct CDR3 sequences in total; 25% to 30% of them show up just once. Jointly, the top ten make up roughly a tenth of the sample.

The approximately 39 donors, aged roughly 6 to 95 years, were systemically healthy Caucasian individuals from Russia. Each donor gave 8 to 10 milliliters of peripheral blood, drawn into EDTA-treated Vacutainer tubes. PBMCs were isolated by Ficoll-Paque density-gradient centrifugation, with at least 6 million obtained per sample. Trizol reagent was used to extract total RNA from the PBMCs, yielding at least 6 micrograms per sample. Naive CD45RAhigh/CD27high T cell percentages were measured by flow cytometry on a PBMC aliquot from every donor. These data were also filed under a second study, of T cells of mothers and their children. Per the second study: Donors were nine systemically healthy Caucasian individuals: three mothers and their six children. cDNA synthesis used all of the extracted RNA, with around 1.4 ug of RNA in each 15 ul reaction. Sample barcodes and 2-4 random nucleotides were added via the M1S primer in the second PCR. Over 8 million TCR beta CDR3 reads came from each mother, compared with approximately 3.1 million reads from each child. In both related and unrelated pairs, thymic selection shapes the output of TCR recombination in a similar way, with inherited differences having only a minor effect. Normalized repertoire overlap in related mother-child pairs was always slightly higher than in unrelated mother-child pairs, but the difference was never significant. With a sensitivity of 90 to 100 clones per million clonotypes, no persistent microchimeric T cell clones were detected. Deep NGS was used in the study to compare the TCR beta repertoires of mothers and children and to look for features that separate related mother-child pairs from unrelated individuals. Mothers averaged about 40 +/- 4 years of age and children averaged approximately 11 +/- 4 years. After adapter ligation with NEBNext reagents, the libraries were sequenced on Illumina HiSeq 2000 with 100+100 nt paired-end reads. To prevent cross-contamination, the mother and child libraries were prepared one month apart and sequenced in separate runs. For each donor, between about 450,000 and 2,300,000 distinct TCR beta clonotypes were identified. Naive TCR beta clonotypes were estimated from low-frequency clonotypes matched to each donor's FACS-determined naive share, without sorting.

The V and J segments used are TRBV5-6 and TRBJ2-7, with 8 bases in between that match TRBD1. This TCR was sampled from a woman aged 40-49 years in good health. Sequenced: blood. The CDR3 corresponds to CASSPDRAPYEQYF. The nucleotide sequence reads as follows: TGTGCCAGCAGCCCGGACAGGGCACCCTACGAGCAGTACTTC.